This TCR beta chain was sequenced during a study of CD8 T cells in ankylosing spondylitis. Study-wide results and caveats: The authors found the disease-linked clones to be CD8+ and relatively rare in peripheral blood. What seemed typical of ankylosing spondylitis blood was a TCR beta motif built from fewer than ten highly homologous variants. Significantly higher representation of disease-linked clones was reported for matched ankylosing spondylitis synovial fluid. Some motif variants were previously reported in reactive arthritis synovial fluid and blood.

Quantitative 5'-RACE was performed with molecular barcodes, and it yielded the TCR beta libraries. MiXCR was run by TCRdb on the 5' RACE reads, yielding one entry per CDR3 protein. Of under 850,000 distinct CDR3 sequences in the sample, around 20% were seen once. The CDR3 has 13 residues. Trimming stripped 1 base from V and 8 bases from J, with 11 bases between. Germline V gives CDR1 LNHNV, CDR2 YYDKDF (reference sequence). As for this clonotype: The target antigen is unknown.

The sequenced material came from blood, either unsorted or a sorted T cell fraction (not recorded which). This rearrangement joins TRBV15 to TRBJ1-2; D is unresolved. The source of this sequence is a male donor with ankylosing spondylitis. The CDR3 region is CATSRASSYGYTF. The CDR3, as DNA: TGTGCCACCAGCAGAGCCAGCAGTTACGGCTACACCTTC.